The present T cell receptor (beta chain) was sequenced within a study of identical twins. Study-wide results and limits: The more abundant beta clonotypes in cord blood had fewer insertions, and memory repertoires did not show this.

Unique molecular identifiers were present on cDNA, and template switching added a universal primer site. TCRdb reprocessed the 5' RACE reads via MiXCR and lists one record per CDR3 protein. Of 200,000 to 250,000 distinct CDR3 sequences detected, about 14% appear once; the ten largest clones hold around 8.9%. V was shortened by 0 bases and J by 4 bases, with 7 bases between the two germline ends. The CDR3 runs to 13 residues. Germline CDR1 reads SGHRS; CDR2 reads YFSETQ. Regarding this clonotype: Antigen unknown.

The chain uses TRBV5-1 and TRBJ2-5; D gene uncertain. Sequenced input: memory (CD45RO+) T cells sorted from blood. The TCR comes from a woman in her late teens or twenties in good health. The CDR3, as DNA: TGCGCCAGCAGCTTGGTACCTGGAGAGACCCAGTACTTC. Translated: CASSLVPGETQYF.